The rows below give T cell receptor beta chains drawn from one sample of a study of tumour-infiltrating T cells in Burkitt lymphoma. Clones were read by immunoSEQ multiplex PCR, and TCRdb kept only the in-frame ones, dropping some. This table has tens of thousands of clones, about a third appearing once. What was sequenced was tumor tissue. Receptors originate from a human donor with Burkitt lymphoma. The CDR3 runs from the conserved cysteine through the conserved F or W. The D gene is left open where the match is weak. Size tells how often a clone was seen (once, few, many) or the class of an expanded clone, and some rows leave it out.

V gene	D gene	J gene	clone size	CDR3 DNA	CDR3 protein
TRBV2	TRBD1	TRBJ1-2	few	TGTGCCAGCACCGATGACAGGGCGGGCTACACCTTC	CASTDDRAGYTF
TRBV30	-	TRBJ1-5	few	TGTGCCTGGGCCGGGGGGACTGGACAGCCCCAGCATTTT	CAWAGGTGQPQHF
TRBV7-6	TRBD2	TRBJ2-3	-	TGTGCCAGCAGCTCAACCGGACTAGCGGGGTACACAGATACGCAGTATTTT	CASSSTGLAGYTDTQYF
TRBV7-9	-	TRBJ2-7	medium-sized	TGTGCCAGCAGCCTGGCCAGCGAGGAGCAGTACTTC	CASSLASEEQYF
TRBV5-8	TRBD1	TRBJ1-5	few	TGTGCCAGCCAGGGGGGAAGTCAGCCCCAGCATTTT	CASQGGSQPQHF
TRBV5-5	-	TRBJ1-1	-	TGTGCCAGCAGCTTGGTGAGGTTGTATGGCACTGAAGCTTTCTTT	CASSLVRLYGTEAFF
TRBV18	TRBD1	TRBJ1-1	-	TGTGCCAGCTCACCCAACACCAACAGGGGCCTGGGGGCTTTCTTT	CASSPNTNRGLGAFF
TRBV7-2	TRBD1	TRBJ1-5	-	TGTGCCAGCAGCTATTTACAGGGGGCGAATCAGCCCCAGCATTTT	CASSYLQGANQPQHF
TRBV18	-	TRBJ2-7	-	TGTGCCAGCTCACCACCGGTGGGATACGAGCAGTACTTC	CASSPPVGYEQYF
TRBV5-1	-	TRBJ2-7	few	TGCGCCAGCAGCCCGGGCCAGGGGCCTGGCTACGAGCAGTACTTC	CASSPGQGPGYEQYF
TRBV5-1	-	TRBJ1-5	-	TGCGCCAGCAGCTTGCGATTTGGGGTTGGGATCGGCAATCAGCCCCAGCATTTT	CASSLRFGVGIGNQPQHF
TRBV2	-	TRBJ1-1	-	TGTGCCAGCAGTGAGCCCACTCCTGACACTGAAGCTTTCTTT	CASSEPTPDTEAFF